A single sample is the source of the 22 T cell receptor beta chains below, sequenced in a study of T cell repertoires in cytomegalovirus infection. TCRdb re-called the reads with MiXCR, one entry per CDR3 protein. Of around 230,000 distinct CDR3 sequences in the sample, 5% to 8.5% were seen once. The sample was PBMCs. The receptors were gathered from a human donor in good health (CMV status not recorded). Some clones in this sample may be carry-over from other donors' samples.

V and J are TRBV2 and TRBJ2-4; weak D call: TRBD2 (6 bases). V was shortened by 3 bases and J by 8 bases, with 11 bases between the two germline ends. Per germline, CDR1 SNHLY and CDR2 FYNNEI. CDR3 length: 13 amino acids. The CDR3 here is CASSETSGHIQYF. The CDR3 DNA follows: TGTGCCAGCAGTGAGACTAGTGGGCACATTCAGTACTTC.

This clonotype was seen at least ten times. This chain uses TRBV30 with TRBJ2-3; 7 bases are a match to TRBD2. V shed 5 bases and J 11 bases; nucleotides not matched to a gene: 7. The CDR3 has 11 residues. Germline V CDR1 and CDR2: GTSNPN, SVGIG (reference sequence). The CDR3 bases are TGTGCCTGGGGACGGGGGGACCTGCAGTATTTT. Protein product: CAWGRGDLQYF.

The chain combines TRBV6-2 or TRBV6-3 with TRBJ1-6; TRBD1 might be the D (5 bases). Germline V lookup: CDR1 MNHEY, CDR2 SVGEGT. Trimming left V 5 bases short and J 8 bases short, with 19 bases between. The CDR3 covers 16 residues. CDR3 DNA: TGTGCCAGCAGTCGTCCTCCCGGGACGTCATATTCACCCCTCCACTTT. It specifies CASSRPPGTSYSPLHF.

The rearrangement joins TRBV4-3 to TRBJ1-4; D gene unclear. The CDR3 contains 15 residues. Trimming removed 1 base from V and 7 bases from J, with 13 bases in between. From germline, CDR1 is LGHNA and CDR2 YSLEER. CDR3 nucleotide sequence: TGCGCCAGCAGCCAAGGCCATAGGCTTGGTGAAAAACTGTTTTTT. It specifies CASSQGHRLGEKLFF.

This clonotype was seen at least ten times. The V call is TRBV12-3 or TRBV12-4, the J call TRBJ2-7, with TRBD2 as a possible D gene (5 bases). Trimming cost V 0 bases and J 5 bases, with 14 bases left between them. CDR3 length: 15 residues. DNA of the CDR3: TGTGCCAGCAGTTTAGCATGGCGAGGGTATGACGAGCAGTACTTC. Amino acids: CASSLAWRGYDEQYF.

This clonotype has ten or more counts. This CDR3 reads CASSPTPGLAGDNEQFF. The CDR3 DNA reads as TGTGCCAGCAGCCCCACGCCGGGACTAGCGGGGGACAATGAGCAGTTCTTC. V and J are TRBV5-5 and TRBJ2-1, with 14 bases fitting TRBD2. The V gene end was trimmed by 4 bases and the J gene end by 5 bases; junction bases not matched to a gene: 8. Germline CDR1 is SGHKS and CDR2 is YYEKEE (reference sequence). The CDR3 sequence is 17 residues long.

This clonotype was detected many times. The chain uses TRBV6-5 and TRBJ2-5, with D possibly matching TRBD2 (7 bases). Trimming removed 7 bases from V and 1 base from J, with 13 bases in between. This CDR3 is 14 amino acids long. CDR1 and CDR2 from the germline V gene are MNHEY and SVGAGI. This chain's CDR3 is CASKRGGLQETQYF. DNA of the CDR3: TGTGCCAGCAAAAGGGGGGGCCTCCAAGAGACCCAGTACTTC.

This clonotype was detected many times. The DNA of the CDR3 is TGTGCCAGCAGCGACGAAAGTAGATTGACAGGGATGCCTGGGGCCAACGTCCTGACTTTC. The encoded protein is CASSDESRLTGMPGANVLTF. This chain uses TRBV9 with TRBJ2-6; 7 positions match TRBD1. Germline loops: CDR1 SGDLS, CDR2 YYNGEE. Losses at the gene ends were 3 bases for V and 2 bases for J; bases not matched to a gene: 17. The CDR3 sequence is 20 residues long.

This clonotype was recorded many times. CDR3 sequence (DNA): TGCAGCGTTGAACGCCCCTCGAACACTGAAGCTTTCTTT. This encodes CSVERPSNTEAFF. The chain couples TRBV29-1 to TRBJ1-1, with unresolved D. CDR1 SQVTM and CDR2 ANQGSEA come from the germline V gene. The CDR3 is 13 amino acids. Trimming stripped 2 bases from V and 1 base from J, with 8 bases between. Full variable domain (outside the CDR3, taken from reference TRBV29-1 and TRBJ1-1): SAVISQKPSRDICQRGTSLTIQCQVDSQVTMMFWYRQQPGQSLTLIATANQGSEATYESGFVIDKFPISRPNLTFSTLTVSNMSPEDSSIYLCSVERPSNTEAFFGQGTRLTVV.

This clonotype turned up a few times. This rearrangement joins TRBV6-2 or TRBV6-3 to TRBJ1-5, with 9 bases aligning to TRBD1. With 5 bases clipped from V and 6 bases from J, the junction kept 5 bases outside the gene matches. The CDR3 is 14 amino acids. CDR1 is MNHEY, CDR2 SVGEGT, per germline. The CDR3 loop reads CASSTQGAGQPQHF. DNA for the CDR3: TGTGCCAGCAGTACACAGGGGGCAGGTCAGCCCCAGCATTTT.

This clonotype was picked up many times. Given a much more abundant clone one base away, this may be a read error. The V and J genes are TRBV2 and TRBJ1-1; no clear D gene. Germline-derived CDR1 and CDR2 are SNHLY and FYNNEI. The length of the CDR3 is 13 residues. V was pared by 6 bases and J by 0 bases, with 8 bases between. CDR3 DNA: TGTGCCAGCAGCGAGAGGGTGAACACTGAAGCTTTCTTT. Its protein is CASSERVNTEAFF.

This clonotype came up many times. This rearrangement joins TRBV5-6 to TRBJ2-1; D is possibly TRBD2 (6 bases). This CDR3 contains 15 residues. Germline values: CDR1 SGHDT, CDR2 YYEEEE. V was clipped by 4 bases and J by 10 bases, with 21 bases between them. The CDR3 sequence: CASSLPDGSGPEQFF. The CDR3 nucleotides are TGTGCCAGCAGCCTCCCAGACGGTAGCGGACCCGAGCAGTTCTTC. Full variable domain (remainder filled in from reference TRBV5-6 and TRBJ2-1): DAGVTQSPTHLIKTRGQQVTLRCSPKSGHDTVSWYQQALGQGPQFIFQYYEEEERQRGNFPDRFSGHQFPNYSSELNVNALLLGDSALYLCASSLPDGSGPEQFFGPGTRLTVL.

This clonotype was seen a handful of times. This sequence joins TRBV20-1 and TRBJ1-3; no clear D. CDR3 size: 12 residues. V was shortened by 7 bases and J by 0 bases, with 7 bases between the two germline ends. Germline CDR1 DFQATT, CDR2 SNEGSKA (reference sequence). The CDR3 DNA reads TGCAGTGGGGTCCGCTCTGGAAACACCATATATTTT. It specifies CSGVRSGNTIYF.

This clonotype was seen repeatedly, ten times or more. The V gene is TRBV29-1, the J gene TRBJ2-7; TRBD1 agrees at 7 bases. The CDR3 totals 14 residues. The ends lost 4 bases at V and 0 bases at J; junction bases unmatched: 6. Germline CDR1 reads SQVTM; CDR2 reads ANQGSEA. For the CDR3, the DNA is TGCAGCGTTGCCCGACAGGGTTCCTCCTACGAGCAGTACTTC. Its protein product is CSVARQGSSYEQYF.

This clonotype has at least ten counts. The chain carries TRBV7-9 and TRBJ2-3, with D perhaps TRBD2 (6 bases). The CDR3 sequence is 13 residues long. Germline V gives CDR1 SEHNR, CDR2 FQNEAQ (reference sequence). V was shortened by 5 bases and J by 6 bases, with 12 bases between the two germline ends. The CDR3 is CASSALAGDTQYF. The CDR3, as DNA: TGTGCCAGCAGCGCACTCGCGGGGGATACGCAGTATTTT.

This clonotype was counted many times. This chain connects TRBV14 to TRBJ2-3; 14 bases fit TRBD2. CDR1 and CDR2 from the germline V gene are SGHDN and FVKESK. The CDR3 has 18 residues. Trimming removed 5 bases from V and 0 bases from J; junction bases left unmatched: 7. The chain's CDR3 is CASSYVGLAGASTDTQYF. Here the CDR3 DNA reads TGTGCCAGCAGCTACGTGGGACTAGCGGGGGCTAGCACAGATACGCAGTATTTT. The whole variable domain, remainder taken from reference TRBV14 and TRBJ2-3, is EAGVTQFPSHSVIEKGQTVTLRCDPISGHDNLYWYRRVMGKEIKFLLHFVKESKQDESGMPNNRFLAERTGGTYSTLKVQPAELEDSGVYFCASSYVGLAGASTDTQYFGPGTRLTVL.

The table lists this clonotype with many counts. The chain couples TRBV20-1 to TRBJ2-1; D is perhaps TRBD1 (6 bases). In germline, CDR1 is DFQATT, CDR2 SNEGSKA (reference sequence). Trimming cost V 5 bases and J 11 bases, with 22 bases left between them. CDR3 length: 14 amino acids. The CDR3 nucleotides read TGCAGTGCTCTTTCCGGGCAATGGGACATTAAGCAGTTCTTC. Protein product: CSALSGQWDIKQFF.

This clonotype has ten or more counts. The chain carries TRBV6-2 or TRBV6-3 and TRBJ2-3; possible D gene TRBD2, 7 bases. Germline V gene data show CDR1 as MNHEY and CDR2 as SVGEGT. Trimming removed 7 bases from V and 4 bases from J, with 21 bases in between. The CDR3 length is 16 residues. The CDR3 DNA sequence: TGTGCCAGCACTCCGCCCGGGGGGCTCTCGGCAGATACGCAGTATTTT. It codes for CASTPPGGLSADTQYF.

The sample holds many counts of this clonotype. The CDR3 reads CSVAGGMYNEQFF. As DNA, the CDR3 is TGCAGCGTTGCGGGGGGGATGTACAATGAGCAGTTCTTC. The chain has TRBV29-1 and TRBJ2-1, with 8 bases lining up with TRBD2. The CDR3 runs to 13 residues. The V segment lost 4 bases and the J segment 4 bases; nucleotides outside the gene matches: 3. Germline V gene data show CDR1 as SQVTM and CDR2 as ANQGSEA.

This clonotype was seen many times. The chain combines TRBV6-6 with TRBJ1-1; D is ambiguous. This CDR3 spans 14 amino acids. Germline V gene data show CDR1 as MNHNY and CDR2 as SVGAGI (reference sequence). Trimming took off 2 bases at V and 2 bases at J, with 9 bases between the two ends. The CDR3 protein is CASSYVGSNTEAFF. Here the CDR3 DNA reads TGTGCCAGCAGTTACGTCGGCAGCAACACTGAAGCTTTCTTT.

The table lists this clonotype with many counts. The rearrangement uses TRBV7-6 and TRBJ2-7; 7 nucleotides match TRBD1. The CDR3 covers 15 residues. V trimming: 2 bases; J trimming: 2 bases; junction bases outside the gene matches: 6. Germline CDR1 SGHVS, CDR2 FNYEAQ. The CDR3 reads CASSLWQGEAYEQYF. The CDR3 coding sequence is TGTGCCAGCAGCTTATGGCAGGGGGAAGCCTACGAGCAGTACTTC.

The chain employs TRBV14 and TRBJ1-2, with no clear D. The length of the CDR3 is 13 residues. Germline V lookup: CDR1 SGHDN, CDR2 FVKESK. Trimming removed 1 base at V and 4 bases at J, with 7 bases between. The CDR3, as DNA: TGTGCCAGCAGCCAAGTCAGTGGCTATGGCTACACCTTC. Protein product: CASSQVSGYGYTF.